This T cell receptor beta chain was captured in a study of brain T cells in children with intractable seizures. The repertoire was sequenced with immunoSEQ multiplex PCR; TCRdb's copy has only in-frame clones and lacks some. The sample consists of 80,000 or so clones, about 93% of them appearing once. CDR3 length equals 15 residues. CDR1 is MRHNA, CDR2 SNTAGT, per germline. V dropped 3 bases and J dropped 8 bases, with 17 bases sitting between them. This clone was observed a few times. Patients received at least one anti-epileptic drug before surgery. This chain uses TRBV6-4 with TRBJ1-3; maybe TRBD1 (5 bases). The source material was peripheral blood, sampled at surgery. The sequence came from a boy less than two years old with tuberous sclerosis and intractable seizures. CDR3 DNA sequence: TGTGCCAGCAGTGATCCGGGACCTAGGGGAGACACCATATATTTT. As protein: CASSDPGPRGDTIYF.